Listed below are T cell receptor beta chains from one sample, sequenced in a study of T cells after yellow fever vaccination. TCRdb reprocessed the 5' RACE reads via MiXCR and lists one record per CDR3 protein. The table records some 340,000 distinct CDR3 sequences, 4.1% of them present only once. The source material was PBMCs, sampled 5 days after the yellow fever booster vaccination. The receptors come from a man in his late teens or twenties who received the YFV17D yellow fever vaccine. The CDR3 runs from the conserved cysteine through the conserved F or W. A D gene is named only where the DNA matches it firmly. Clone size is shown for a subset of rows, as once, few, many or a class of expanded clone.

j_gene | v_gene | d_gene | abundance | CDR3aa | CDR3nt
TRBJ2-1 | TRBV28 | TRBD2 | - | CASLPASSGREQFF | TGTGCCAGCCTCCCGGCCAGTAGCGGGAGAGAGCAGTTCTTC
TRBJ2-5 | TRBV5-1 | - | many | CASSLVHEETQYF | TGCGCCAGCAGCTTGGTTCATGAAGAGACCCAGTACTTC
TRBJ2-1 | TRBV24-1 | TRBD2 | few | CATSASRGGGPYNEQFF | TGTGCCACCAGTGCTTCTAGGGGCGGGGGGCCATACAATGAGCAGTTCTTC
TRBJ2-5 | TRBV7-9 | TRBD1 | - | CASSSGQGGFQETQYF | TGTGCCAGCAGCTCGGGACAGGGTGGATTCCAAGAGACCCAGTACTTC
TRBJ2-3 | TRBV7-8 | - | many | CASSPRMGGGLVWGAQYF | TGTGCCAGCAGCCCTCGTATGGGAGGGGGCCTAGTCTGGGGGGCGCAGTATTTT
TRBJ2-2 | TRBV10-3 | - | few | CAISGSGELFF | TGTGCCATCAGCGGGAGCGGGGAGCTGTTTTTT
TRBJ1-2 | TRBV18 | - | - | CASSDTPAEGFSYTF | TGTGCCAGCTCCGACACCCCGGCAGAGGGGTTTAGCTACACCTTC
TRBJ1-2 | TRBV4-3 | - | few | CASSQVPGDSNYGYTF | TGCGCCAGCAGCCAAGTCCCCGGGGACTCTAACTATGGCTACACCTTC
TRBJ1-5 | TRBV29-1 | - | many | CSVVGGAAQPQHF | TGCAGCGTTGTAGGGGGGGCGGCTCAGCCCCAGCATTTT
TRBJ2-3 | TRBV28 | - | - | CASSLEGFASTDTQYF | TGTGCCAGCAGTTTGGAGGGCTTCGCTAGCACAGATACGCAGTATTTT
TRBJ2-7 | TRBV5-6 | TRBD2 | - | CASSLGRGGRREQYF | TGTGCCAGCAGCTTAGGGCGGGGGGGCCGGAGGGAGCAGTACTTC
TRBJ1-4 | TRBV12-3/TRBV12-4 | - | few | CASSTGLINEKLFF | TGTGCCAGCAGCACGGGACTGATAAATGAAAAACTGTTTTTT
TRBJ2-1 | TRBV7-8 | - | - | CASSSLGDSYNEQFF | TGTGCCAGCAGCTCCCTTGGGGACTCCTACAATGAGCAGTTCTTC
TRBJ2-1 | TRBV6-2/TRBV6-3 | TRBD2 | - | CASSPLAGGPSEQFF | TGTGCCAGCAGTCCTCTAGCGGGGGGGCCCAGTGAGCAGTTCTTC
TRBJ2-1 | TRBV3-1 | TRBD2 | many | CASSQGLTSGGAPSYNEQFF | TGTGCCAGCAGCCAAGGCCTGACTAGCGGGGGGGCCCCATCCTACAATGAGCAGTTCTTC
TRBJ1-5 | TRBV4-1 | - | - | CASSQAGDSNQPQHF | TGCGCCAGCAGCCAAGCAGGGGATAGCAATCAGCCCCAGCATTTT
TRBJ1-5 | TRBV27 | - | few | CASSKGWSDQPQHF | TGTGCCAGCAGTAAGGGGTGGTCAGATCAGCCCCAGCATTTT